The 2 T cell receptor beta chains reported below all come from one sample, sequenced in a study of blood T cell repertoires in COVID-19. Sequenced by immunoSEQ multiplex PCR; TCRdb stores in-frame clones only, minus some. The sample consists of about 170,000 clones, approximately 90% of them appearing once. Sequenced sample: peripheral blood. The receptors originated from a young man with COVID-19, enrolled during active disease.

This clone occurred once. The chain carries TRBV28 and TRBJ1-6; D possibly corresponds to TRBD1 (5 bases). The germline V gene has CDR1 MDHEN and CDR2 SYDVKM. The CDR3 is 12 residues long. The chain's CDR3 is CSCRGPNSPLHF. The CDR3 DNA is TGTTCGTGTAGGGGTCCTAATTCACCCCTCCACTTT.

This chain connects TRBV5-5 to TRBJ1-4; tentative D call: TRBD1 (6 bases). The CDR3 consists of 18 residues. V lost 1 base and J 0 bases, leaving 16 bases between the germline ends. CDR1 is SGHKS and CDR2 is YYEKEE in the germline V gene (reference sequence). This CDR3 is CASSLYQGPLATNEKLFF. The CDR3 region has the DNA TGTGCCAGCAGCTTGTATCAGGGGCCCCTTGCAACTAATGAAAAACTGTTTTTT.